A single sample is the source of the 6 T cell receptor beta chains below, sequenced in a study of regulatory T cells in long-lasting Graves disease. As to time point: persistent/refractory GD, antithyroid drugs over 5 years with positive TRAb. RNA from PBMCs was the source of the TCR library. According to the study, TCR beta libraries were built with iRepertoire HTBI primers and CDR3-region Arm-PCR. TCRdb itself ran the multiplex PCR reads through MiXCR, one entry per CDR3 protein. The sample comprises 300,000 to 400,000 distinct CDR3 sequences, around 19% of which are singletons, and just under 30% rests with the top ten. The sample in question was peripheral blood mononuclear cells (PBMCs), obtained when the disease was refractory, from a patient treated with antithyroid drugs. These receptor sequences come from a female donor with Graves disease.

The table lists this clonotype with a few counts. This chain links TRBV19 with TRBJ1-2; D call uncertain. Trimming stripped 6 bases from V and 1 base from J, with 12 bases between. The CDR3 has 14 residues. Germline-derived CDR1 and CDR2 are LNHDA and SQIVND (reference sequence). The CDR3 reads CASSLDYYNYGYTF. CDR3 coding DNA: TGTGCCAGTAGCCTGGATTACTATAACTATGGCTACACCTTC.

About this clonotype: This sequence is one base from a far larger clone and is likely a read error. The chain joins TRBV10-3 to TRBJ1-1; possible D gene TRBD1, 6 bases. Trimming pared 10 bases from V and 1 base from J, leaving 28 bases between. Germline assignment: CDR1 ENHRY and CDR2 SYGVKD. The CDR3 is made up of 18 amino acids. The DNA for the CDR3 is TGTGCCAGCAGCCGAAGTAGGCTGACAGGTGAACCGAACACTGAAGCTTTCTTT. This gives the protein CASSRSRLTGEPNTEAFF.

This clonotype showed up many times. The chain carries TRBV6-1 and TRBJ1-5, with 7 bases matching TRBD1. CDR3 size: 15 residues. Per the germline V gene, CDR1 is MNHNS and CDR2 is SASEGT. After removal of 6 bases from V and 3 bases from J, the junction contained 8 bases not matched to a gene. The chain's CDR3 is CASRSDRVDNQPQHF. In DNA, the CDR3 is TGTGCCAGCAGATCCGACAGGGTTGACAATCAGCCCCAGCATTTT.

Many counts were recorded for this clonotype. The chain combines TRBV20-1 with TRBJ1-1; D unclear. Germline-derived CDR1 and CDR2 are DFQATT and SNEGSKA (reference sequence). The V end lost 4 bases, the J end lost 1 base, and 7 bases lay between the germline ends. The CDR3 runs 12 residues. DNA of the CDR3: TGCAGTGCTAATCAGAAGAACACTGAAGCTTTCTTT. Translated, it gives CSANQKNTEAFF.

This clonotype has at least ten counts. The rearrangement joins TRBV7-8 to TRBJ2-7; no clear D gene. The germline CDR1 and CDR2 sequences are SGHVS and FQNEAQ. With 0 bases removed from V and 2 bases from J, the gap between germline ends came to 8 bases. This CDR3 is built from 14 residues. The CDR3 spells CASSLAPGPYEQYF. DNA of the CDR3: TGTGCCAGCAGCTTAGCGCCGGGTCCCTACGAGCAGTACTTC.

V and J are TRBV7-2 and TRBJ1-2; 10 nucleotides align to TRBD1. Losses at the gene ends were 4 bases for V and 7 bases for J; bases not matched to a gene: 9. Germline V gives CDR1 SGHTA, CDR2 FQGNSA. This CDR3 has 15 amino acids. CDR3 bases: TGTGCCAGCAGCTCCGGGACAGGGGTTCGGAGTGGCTACACCTTC. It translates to CASSSGTGVRSGYTF.